The 14 T cell receptor beta chains given below trace back to one sample, sequenced in a study of T cell responses to AZD1222 COVID-19 vaccine (dated by TCRdb to the early 2020s). The time point label on this specimen signifies: baseline before first vaccination. The library was produced with the immunoSEQ multiplex PCR assay. TCRdb mirrors the immuneACCESS table, restricted to in-frame sequences. Some clones are absent from its copies; in checked studies, under half trace to an unresolved V gene, and the reason for the others is unknown. This sample gives around 110,000 clones in total; more than 75% of them show up just once. The ten largest clones take up 6.5% to 9.5% of the sample. The sequences come from peripheral blood, collected on day 0 of AZD1222 vaccination. Every receptor here comes from an adult in good health.

The chain is built from TRBV30 and TRBJ2-5, with D maybe TRBD2 (5 bases). This CDR3 comprises 15 residues. V was clipped by 3 bases and J by 5 bases, with 19 bases between them. Germline V gives CDR1 GTSNPN, CDR2 SVGIG (reference sequence). CDR3 in amino acids: CAWSLLATTEETQYF. The CDR3 nucleotides are TGTGCCTGGAGCCTATTAGCGACTACCGAGGAGACCCAGTACTTC.

This chain links TRBV10-3 with TRBJ1-1; 7 positions match TRBD1. Germline V CDR1 and CDR2: ENHRY, SYGVKD. The CDR3 totals 16 residues. V dropped 3 bases and J dropped 2; count of bases not matched to a gene: 9. CDR3 amino acids: CAISESQGVVNTEAFF. DNA of the CDR3: TGTGCCATCAGTGAAAGTCAGGGGGTAGTCAACACTGAAGCTTTCTTT.

The chain uses TRBV3-1 (or the pseudogene TRBV3-2) and TRBJ2-2; D is ambiguous. V lost 2 bases and J 2 bases, leaving 6 bases between the germline ends. Germline loops: CDR1 LGHDT, CDR2 YNNKEL (reference sequence). This CDR3 contains 14 residues. The CDR3 nucleotides are TGTGCCAGCAGCCAAAGGGCCAACACCGGGGAGCTGTTTTTT. Amino acids: CASSQRANTGELFF.

This rearrangement joins TRBV10-3 to TRBJ2-7; 7 positions match TRBD2. CDR1 is ENHRY and CDR2 is SYGVKD in the germline V gene. The junction had 5 bases not matched to a gene; V was cut back by 0 bases and J by 6 bases. The CDR3 is 14 amino acids. CDR3 coding DNA: TGTGCCATCAGTGAGTCGGGGGGGGAGCGCGAGCAGTACTTC. It yields the protein CAISESGGEREQYF.

The CDR3 nucleotides read TGTGCCAGCAGCGATACGATCGGGGTGGTCGACGGCTACACCTTC. Amino acid sequence: CASSDTIGVVDGYTF. V and J are TRBV9 and TRBJ1-2; no reliable D call. The CDR3 length is 15 residues. Trimming cost V 3 bases and J 8 bases, with 20 bases left between them. Germline CDR1 SGDLS, CDR2 YYNGEE.

The genes are TRBV28 and TRBJ1-5; perhaps TRBD1 as D (5 bases). Germline CDR1 reads MDHEN; CDR2 reads SYDVKM. Deletions cut 7 bases from V and 5 bases from J, with 9 bases between. CDR3 length equals 12 residues. Here the CDR3 DNA reads TGTGCCAGCACAGGGAGGGATCAGCCCCAGCATTTT. Residues: CASTGRDQPQHF.

The chain carries TRBV15 and TRBJ1-5; the D gene is possibly TRBD1 (6 bases). CDR3 size: 15 residues. Per germline, CDR1 LNHNV and CDR2 YYDKDF (reference sequence). V gave up 0 bases and J gave up 7 bases, with 13 bases separating them. This CDR3 is CATSRDKQGGQPQHF. The DNA for the CDR3 is TGTGCCACCAGCAGAGATAAACAGGGAGGACAGCCCCAGCATTTT.

This chain joins TRBV4-2 and TRBJ1-5, with a possible D match to TRBD1 (5 bases). Looked up from germline, CDR1 is LGHNA and CDR2 is YNFKEQ. Trimming left V 3 bases short and J 5 bases short, with 20 bases between. The CDR3 sequence is 17 residues long. In DNA form, the CDR3 reads TGTGCCAGCAGCCACGGAGTAGGAGGGGTAGGCGATCAGCCCCAGCATTTT. As protein: CASSHGVGGVGDQPQHF.

The genes are TRBV29-1 and TRBJ2-1; 13 bases are a match to TRBD2. Germline trimming cut 3 bases from V and 12 bases from J; bases unmatched to any gene: 11. Germline CDR1 reads SQVTM; CDR2 reads ANQGSEA. The CDR3 consists of 15 residues. The DNA for the CDR3 is TGCAGCGTTGAGATTGGGACTAGCGGGGCTAGGGGGCAGTTCTTC. Translating gives CSVEIGTSGARGQFF.

V gene TRBV29-1 combines with J gene TRBJ1-2; D possibly corresponds to TRBD1 (5 bases). The CDR3 runs 13 residues. V shed 6 bases and J shed 8 bases, with 19 bases lying between them. Germline-derived CDR1 and CDR2 are SQVTM and ANQGSEA. The CDR3 DNA sequence: TGCAGCGTCAGGAGGGGCAGGGCATCGGGCTACACCTTC. Its translation is CSVRRGRASGYTF.

The chain links TRBV6-6 to TRBJ2-7; TRBD1 aligns across 7 bases. Trimming took 6 bases from V and 5 from J; bases not matched to a gene: 13. The CDR3 contains 15 residues. Germline values: CDR1 MNHNY, CDR2 SVGAGI (reference sequence). CDR3 sequence: CASSLRDRERNEQYF. The CDR3 DNA reads as TGTGCCAGCAGCCTTAGAGACAGGGAACGTAACGAGCAGTACTTC.

This chain joins TRBV9 and TRBJ1-2; the D gene is possibly TRBD1 (6 bases). V was clipped by 0 bases and J by 7 bases, with 16 bases between them. This CDR3 is 15 amino acids long. In germline, CDR1 is SGDLS, CDR2 YYNGEE. DNA of the CDR3: TGTGCCAGCAGCGTAGAAGGTTCCAGGGGCGTTGGCTACACCTTC. It codes for CASSVEGSRGVGYTF.

J is TRBJ1-2 and V is TRBV6-1; D is unresolved. V lost 2 bases and J lost 3, with 7 bases in between. The germline gives CDR1 MNHNS, CDR2 SASEGT. CDR3 size: 13 residues. The CDR3 DNA is TGTGCCAGCAGTGAACCGCCATACTATGGCTACACCTTC. Translated: CASSEPPYYGYTF.

The V call is TRBV30, the J call TRBJ2-1; D gene ambiguous. The CDR3 totals 13 residues. V was cut by 3 bases and J by 6 bases, with 12 bases left in between. Germline assignment: CDR1 GTSNPN and CDR2 SVGIG (reference sequence). As DNA, the CDR3 is TGTGCCTGGAGCCCCGGTAACCTCAATGAGCAGTTCTTC. This gives the protein CAWSPGNLNEQFF.